This T cell receptor beta chain was identified in a study of siplizumab effects on memory and regulatory T cells. Assay used: immunoSEQ multiplex PCR; TCRdb lists only in-frame clones, some missing. This sample has some 100,000 clones; about 90% occur once, and the top ten carry roughly 0.78%. The V end lost 6 bases, the J end lost 0 bases, and 5 bases lay between the germline ends. CDR3 size: 13 residues. Germline lookup yields CDR1 MNHEY and CDR2 SVGAGI. On this clone: What it recognizes is unknown.

The study's findings and limits: In unstimulated cells, naive T cells appeared more diverse than memory T cells and seemed major alloresponse contributors. Roughly 75-97% of proliferating CD4+ or CD8+ clones lacked an assignable naive or memory phenotype. The mean Treg-derived percentage of mappable alloreactive CD4+ clones was about 63% with siplizumab compared with under 30% in controls.

The chain combines TRBV6-5 with TRBJ2-2; the D is unclear. The sequence was collected from a human donor in good health. The sequenced sample consisted of Tregs sorted from blood. The CDR3 reads CASRPPNTGELFF. CDR3 coding DNA: TGTGCCAGCAGACCCCCGAACACCGGGGAGCTGTTTTTT.